These 31 T cell receptor beta chains originate from one sample sequenced in a study of vaccination and CD4 T cells after COVID-19. Sequencing of DNA taken from cultured CD4+ T cells relied on the Oncomine TCR Beta short-read assay. TCRdb ran MiXCR on the PCR reads and lists one entry per CDR3 protein. Of 15,000 or so distinct CDR3 sequences in the sample, roughly 56% were seen once. Which antigens these TCRs recognize remains unknown. Regarding treatment: roughly 11-day PBMC culture with coronavirus spike peptide pools or control peptides (ViraFEST assay). Material: cultured CD4+ T cells from blood, obtained after SARS-CoV-2 vaccination. The receptors derive from a human donor with COVID-19.

This clonotype appeared a few times. This chain joins TRBV7-9 and TRBJ1-1; D unclear. The germline V and J ends were trimmed by 5 bases and 10 bases, with 20 bases remaining between them. The CDR3 is made up of 14 amino acids. The germline V gene has CDR1 SEHNR and CDR2 FQNEAQ (reference sequence). In DNA form, the CDR3 reads TGTGCCAGCAGCAACAAGGAAGGGAAACGGTCAGCTTTCTTT. Translated, it gives CASSNKEGKRSAFF.

V is TRBV20-1 and J is TRBJ2-1, with 10 bases that match TRBD1. This CDR3 region has 15 residues. The germline V gene encodes CDR1 DFQATT and CDR2 SNEGSKA (reference sequence). The trim removed 5 bases at V and 9 bases at J, leaving 13 bases unmatched. CDR3 sequence reads: CSAPHSGTGVTEQFF. The CDR3 DNA is TGCAGTGCTCCCCACTCCGGGACAGGGGTTACTGAGCAGTTCTTC.

The chain joins TRBV7-2 to TRBJ2-1; D might be TRBD2 (7 bases). V was shortened by 1 base and J by 4 bases, with 11 bases between the two germline ends. The V gene's germline CDR1 is SGHTA and CDR2 FQGNSA. There are 15 residues in the CDR3. CDR3 loop: CASSLGRGPYNEQFF. DNA of the CDR3: TGTGCCAGCAGCTTAGGGCGGGGGCCTTACAATGAGCAGTTCTTC.

CDR3 region: CASSSTGNYGYTF. DNA for the CDR3: TGTGCCAGCAGCTCCACGGGAAACTATGGCTACACCTTC. The rearrangement links TRBV5-4 to TRBJ1-2; D remains ambiguous. V lost 3 bases to trimming and J lost 2 bases, with 8 bases between them. Germline values: CDR1 SGHNT, CDR2 YYREEE (reference sequence). This CDR3 has 13 residues.

The chain couples TRBV30 to TRBJ1-5; a possible D gene is TRBD1 (6 bases). V lost 4 bases to trimming and J lost 6 bases, with 22 bases between them. Per the germline V gene, CDR1 is GTSNPN and CDR2 is SVGIG (reference sequence). The CDR3 runs 16 residues. The CDR3 loop is CAWTTKVGRGVQPQHF. The CDR3 bases are TGTGCCTGGACCACAAAGGTCGGCAGGGGAGTTCAGCCCCAGCATTTT.

The chain has TRBV20-1 and TRBJ1-3; 7 nucleotides agree with TRBD1. The V gene's germline CDR1 is DFQATT and CDR2 SNEGSKA (reference sequence). The CDR3 is 14 amino acids. Trimming cost V 3 bases and J 2 bases; bases outside gene matches: 4. Written as DNA, the CDR3 is TGCAGTGCTAGGGAGGACAGGACTGGAAACACCATATATTTT. Translation gives CSAREDRTGNTIYF.

This chain uses TRBV20-1 with TRBJ1-4; the D gene is possibly TRBD1 (5 bases). The CDR3 totals 15 residues. Germline loops: CDR1 DFQATT, CDR2 SNEGSKA (reference sequence). V lost 0 bases, J lost 5 bases, and 13 bases lay in between. The DNA of the CDR3 is TGCAGTGCTAGAGAATCTAACAGGATCAATGAAAAACTGTTTTTT. Protein product: CSARESNRINEKLFF.

This clonotype was detected only a few times. This chain links TRBV15 with TRBJ1-5, with TRBD1 as a possible D gene (6 bases). The CDR3 length is 15 residues. Per the germline V gene, CDR1 is LNHNV and CDR2 is YYDKDF (reference sequence). V was cut by 0 bases and J by 7 bases, with 13 bases left in between. The CDR3 spells CATSRDRGGWQPQHF. CDR3 in DNA: TGTGCCACCAGCAGAGATAGAGGGGGTTGGCAGCCCCAGCATTTT. The complete variable domain, with remaining parts taken from reference TRBV15 and TRBJ1-5, reads DAMVIQNPRYQVTQFGKPVTLSCSQTLNHNVMYWYQQKSSQAPKLLFHYYDKDFNNEADTPDNFQSRRPNTSFCFLDIRSPGLGDTAMYLCATSRDRGGWQPQHFGDGTRLSIL.

The chain has TRBV6-5 and TRBJ1-6; D not resolved. The CDR3 has 15 amino acids. The V and J ends lost 2 bases and 7 bases respectively, with 12 bases between them. Germline V gene sequence: CDR1 MNHEY, CDR2 SVGAGI. The CDR3 region is CASSYRPGGNSPLHF. The CDR3 nucleotides are TGTGCCAGCAGTTACCGTCCGGGAGGGAATTCACCCCTCCACTTT.

V gene TRBV6-2 or TRBV6-3 combines with J gene TRBJ1-1; no clear D gene. Germline-derived CDR1 and CDR2 are MNHEY and SVGEGT. The V and J ends lost 10 bases and 6 bases respectively, with 15 bases between them. The CDR3 is 12 residues long. The CDR3 spells CATVSFGSEAFF. CDR3 nucleotide sequence: TGTGCCACCGTTTCTTTTGGATCTGAAGCTTTCTTT.

The V gene is TRBV20-1, the J gene TRBJ2-3, with TRBD2 matching over 9 bases. Per the germline V gene, CDR1 is DFQATT and CDR2 is SNEGSKA (reference sequence). The CDR3 runs to 16 residues. Trimming cost V 0 bases and J 0 bases; bases outside gene matches: 4. The CDR3: CSARDGGGVSTDTQYF. The CDR3 nucleotides read TGCAGTGCTAGAGATGGCGGGGGGGTAAGCACAGATACGCAGTATTTT.

The chain links TRBV7-2 to TRBJ2-3; D may be TRBD1 (7 bases). CDR1 is SGHTA, CDR2 FQGNSA, per germline. There are 16 residues in the CDR3. Trimming shortened V by 5 bases and J by 4 bases, and 19 bases separated the two germline ends. The CDR3 is CASSPPRGTEADTQYF. The CDR3 DNA follows: TGTGCCAGCAGCCCCCCTCGCGGGACAGAAGCAGATACGCAGTATTTT. Filled out from reference TRBV7-2 and TRBJ2-3, the complete variable domain reads GAGVSQSPSNKVTEKGKDVELRCDPISGHTALYWYRQSLGQGLEFLIYFQGNSAPDKSGLPSDRFSAERTGGSVSTLTIQRTQQEDSAVYLCASSPPRGTEADTQYFGPGTRLTVL.

The V gene is TRBV7-2, the J gene TRBJ2-3; possible D gene TRBD1, 6 bases. From germline, CDR1 is SGHTA and CDR2 FQGNSA. Trimming removed 3 bases from V and 8 bases from J, with 15 bases in between. CDR3 size: 14 residues. CDR3 coding DNA: TGTGCCAGCAGCTTGGACGGACAGTTACTTACGCAGTATTTT. Its translation: CASSLDGQLLTQYF. The whole variable domain, filled in from reference TRBV7-2 and TRBJ2-3, reads GAGVSQSPSNKVTEKGKDVELRCDPISGHTALYWYRQSLGQGLEFLIYFQGNSAPDKSGLPSDRFSAERTGGSVSTLTIQRTQQEDSAVYLCASSLDGQLLTQYFGPGTRLTVL.

The chain recombines TRBV20-1 with TRBJ1-1; D call uncertain. The CDR3 sequence is 13 residues long. V lost 3 bases and J lost 4, with 12 bases in between. The germline V gene encodes CDR1 DFQATT and CDR2 SNEGSKA (reference sequence). The CDR3 sequence is CSARSYGSTEAFF. DNA for the CDR3: TGCAGTGCTAGGTCTTATGGGAGCACTGAAGCTTTCTTT.

This rearrangement joins TRBV20-1 to TRBJ1-1, with D unresolved. The CDR3 has 14 residues. Germline V gene data show CDR1 as DFQATT and CDR2 as SNEGSKA (reference sequence). With 0 bases removed from V and 1 base from J, the gap between germline ends came to 9 bases. CDR3 protein: CSAREGTPNTEAFF. The CDR3 DNA reads TGCAGTGCTAGAGAGGGCACCCCGAACACTGAAGCTTTCTTT.

V and J are TRBV4-2 and TRBJ2-3; D could derive from TRBD1 or TRBD2 (5 bases each). From germline, CDR1 is LGHNA and CDR2 YNFKEQ. This CDR3 contains 15 residues. Trimming removed 0 bases at V and 4 bases at J, with 11 bases between. The CDR3 is CASSQDPRGPDTQYF. DNA for the CDR3: TGTGCCAGCAGCCAAGATCCGAGGGGCCCAGATACGCAGTATTTT.

This rearrangement joins TRBV6-1 to TRBJ2-1; D is possibly TRBD1 (5 bases). V lost 2 bases to trimming and J lost 7 bases, with 18 bases between them. CDR3 length: 16 amino acids. CDR1 is MNHNS and CDR2 is SASEGT in the germline V gene. In nucleotides, the CDR3 is TGTGCCAGCAGTGAAAGGAGTAATGGGGCGAGGAATGAGCAGTTCTTC. Translated: CASSERSNGARNEQFF.

This clonotype was recorded once. The chain links TRBV7-8 to TRBJ2-7, with TRBD2 as a possible D gene (6 bases). The ends were cut back, 4 bases at V and 3 bases at J, with 16 bases in the middle. Germline assignment: CDR1 SGHVS and CDR2 FQNEAQ. This CDR3 has 15 amino acids. The CDR3 DNA sequence: TGTGCCAGCAGCTCGGGTCCATCGGGAGTCTACGAGCAGTACTTC. Translated: CASSSGPSGVYEQYF. Drawing the rest from reference TRBV7-8 and TRBJ2-7, the complete variable domain is GAGVSQSPRYKVAKRGQDVALRCDPISGHVSLFWYQQALGQGPEFLTYFQNEAQLDKSGLPSDRFFAERPEGSVSTLKIQRTQQEDSAVYLCASSSGPSGVYEQYFGPGTRLTVT.

This rearrangement joins TRBV28 to TRBJ1-5, with 8 bases that match TRBD1. With V trimmed by 3 bases and J by 2 bases, 12 bases remained unmatched. This CDR3 is built from 18 residues. Per germline, CDR1 MDHEN and CDR2 SYDVKM. Here the CDR3 reads CASSFKNQGARGNQPQHF. DNA of the CDR3: TGTGCCAGCAGTTTTAAAAATCAGGGGGCGCGGGGCAATCAGCCCCAGCATTTT.

This clonotype occurred a few times. The CDR3 sequence: CASSDREAFF. The CDR3 region has the DNA TGTGCCAGCAGCGACAGGGAAGCTTTCTTT. This chain uses TRBV7-2 with TRBJ1-1, with D tentatively TRBD1 (6 bases). Trimming took 5 bases from V and 8 from J, leaving 6 bases between them. The length of the CDR3 is 10 residues. The germline V gene has CDR1 SGHTA and CDR2 FQGNSA.

This rearrangement joins TRBV6-1 to TRBJ1-6, with D possibly being TRBD1 (6 bases). Trimming pared 5 bases from V and 5 bases from J, leaving 19 bases between. CDR1 and CDR2 from the germline V gene are MNHNS and SASEGT. The CDR3 consists of 17 residues. The CDR3 nucleotides are TGTGCCAGCAGTCCCCAGCGGGGGGCACAGCATAATTCACCCCTCCACTTT. It encodes CASSPQRGAQHNSPLHF.

The chain joins TRBV10-3 to TRBJ1-5, with D hard to call. V lost 2 bases to trimming and J lost 0 bases, with 5 bases between them. Looked up from germline, CDR1 is ENHRY and CDR2 is SYGVKD. The CDR3 covers 14 residues. For the CDR3, the DNA is TGTGCCATCAGTGAGGAAACTAGCAATCAGCCCCAGCATTTT. Residues: CAISEETSNQPQHF.

The J gene is TRBJ1-1, the V gene TRBV15; weak D call: TRBD1 (5 bases). Per the germline V gene, CDR1 is LNHNV and CDR2 is YYDKDF (reference sequence). CDR3 length: 17 residues. V was shortened by 6 bases and J by 1 base, with 21 bases between the two germline ends. The DNA of the CDR3 is TGTGCCACCAGAACGGGGCAGAGAATTGACGGGAACACTGAAGCTTTCTTT. Translated, it gives CATRTGQRIDGNTEAFF.

This clonotype occurred a few times. This chain links TRBV11-3 with TRBJ1-6; TRBD1 aligns across 10 bases. The CDR3 has 17 residues. V gave up 0 bases and J gave up 7 bases; unmatched junction bases: 6. The V gene's germline CDR1 is SGHNT and CDR2 YENEEA. CDR3: CASSLEVGGQGNSPLHF. In DNA, the CDR3 is TGTGCCAGCAGCTTAGAGGTCGGGGGACAGGGGAATTCACCCCTCCACTTT.

The sample holds one count of this clonotype. The gene calls are TRBV6-1 and TRBJ1-3; D gene unclear. Per the germline V gene, CDR1 is MNHNS and CDR2 is SASEGT. This CDR3 is built from 11 residues. V shed 10 bases and J shed 1 base, with 5 bases lying between them. The DNA for the CDR3 is TGTGCCACCGAATCTGGAAACACCATATATTTT. It is translated as CATESGNTIYF.

The V gene is TRBV5-4, the J gene TRBJ2-7; 7 nucleotides line up with TRBD1. The germline V gene has CDR1 SGHNT and CDR2 YYREEE (reference sequence). Trimming cost V 0 bases and J 3 bases; bases outside gene matches: 6. The CDR3 is made up of 15 amino acids. This CDR3 is CASSLVGQKNYEQYF. CDR3 sequence (DNA): TGTGCCAGCAGCTTGGTGGGACAGAAAAACTACGAGCAGTACTTC.

The chain has TRBV29-1 and TRBJ1-2, with D perhaps TRBD1 (5 bases). This CDR3 contains 14 residues. Germline values: CDR1 SQVTM, CDR2 ANQGSEA. Trimming took off 7 bases at V and 3 bases at J, with 18 bases between the two ends. The CDR3, as DNA: TGCAGCGCCAGGACCGGGACCGATTACTATGGCTACACCTTC. This encodes CSARTGTDYYGYTF.

The chain joins TRBV2 to TRBJ2-3; weak D call: TRBD1 (5 bases). This CDR3 has 13 amino acids. Trimming left V 7 bases short and J 4 bases short, with 12 bases between. Germline-derived CDR1 and CDR2 are SNHLY and FYNNEI. The CDR3 coding sequence is TGTGCCAGCAAAGGGGATCCGGCAGATACGCAGTATTTT. It translates to CASKGDPADTQYF.

The V and J genes are TRBV2 and TRBJ1-5; D is possibly TRBD1 (6 bases). Germline CDR1 and CDR2: SNHLY and FYNNEI. The CDR3 totals 15 residues. Deletions cut 6 bases from V and 1 base from J, with 13 bases between. This CDR3 reads CASRAGTISNQPQHF. The CDR3 coding sequence is TGTGCCAGCAGGGCCGGGACAATAAGCAATCAGCCCCAGCATTTT.

The chain uses TRBV10-1 and TRBJ2-7; D not resolved. V lost 2 bases and J 6 bases, leaving 11 bases between the germline ends. CDR1 is WNHNN and CDR2 is SYGVQD in the germline V gene (reference sequence). The CDR3 contains 13 residues. The CDR3 region is CASSEQQNAEQYF. The DNA of the CDR3 is TGCGCCAGCAGTGAGCAACAGAATGCCGAGCAGTACTTC.

This clonotype showed up just a few times. The rearrangement uses TRBV7-9 and TRBJ2-3, with TRBD2 identical over 7 bases. Trimming at V came to 1 base and at J to 2 bases, leaving 9 bases not matched to a gene. CDR3 length equals 17 residues. Germline V gene sequence: CDR1 SEHNR, CDR2 FQNEAQ (reference sequence). The CDR3: CASSLVEASGATDTQYF. The CDR3 DNA reads TGTGCCAGCAGCTTAGTCGAGGCTAGCGGCGCCACAGATACGCAGTATTTT.